A single sample is the source of the 26 T cell receptor beta chains below, sequenced in a study of T cell responses to AZD1222 COVID-19 vaccine (dated by TCRdb to the early 2020s). Libraries were constructed by the immunoSEQ multiplex PCR assay. TCRdb obtained this table from immuneACCESS and retained in-frame rearrangements with V and J assigned. These tables miss some clones; where compared with another copy, unresolved V genes account for less than half of the shortfall, and the remainder is unexplained. The sample data list around 87,000 clones, and 86% of these were observed just once. The biggest ten clones account for roughly 10% of the sample. What this sample's time point label stands for: baseline before first vaccination. The sample consisted of peripheral blood, taken on day 0 of AZD1222 vaccination. These receptor sequences come from an adult in good health.

This chain uses TRBV30 with TRBJ1-1; no clear D. Germline values: CDR1 GTSNPN, CDR2 SVGIG (reference sequence). V was shortened by 3 bases and J by 3 bases, with 8 bases between the two germline ends. CDR3 length equals 12 residues. The CDR3 loop is CAWRTVHTEAFF. CDR3 coding DNA: TGTGCCTGGAGGACGGTGCACACTGAAGCTTTCTTT. The whole variable domain, filled in from reference TRBV30 and TRBJ1-1, reads SQTIHQWPATLVQPVGSPLSLECTVEGTSNPNLYWYRQAAGRGLQLLFYSVGIGQISSEVPQNLSASRPQDRQFILSSKKLLLSDSGFYLCAWRTVHTEAFFGQGTRLTVV.

This clone has more than one count but fewer than ten. The CDR3 protein is CATSTQRGNTEAFF. The CDR3, as DNA: TGTGCCACCAGCACCCAAAGAGGGAACACTGAAGCTTTCTTT. The J gene is TRBJ1-1, the V gene TRBV15; D is unresolved. V gave up 4 bases and J gave up 1 base, with 10 bases separating them. This CDR3 region has 14 residues. CDR1 and CDR2 (germline): LNHNV, YYDKDF (reference sequence).

The rearrangement uses TRBV24-1 and TRBJ1-1; D may be TRBD1 (6 bases). The CDR3 consists of 17 residues. V gave up 9 bases and J gave up 0 bases, with 22 bases separating them. The germline V gene encodes CDR1 KGHDR and CDR2 SFDVKD. Written as DNA, the CDR3 is TGTGCCACCCGTACAACAGGGAACTATATCATGAACACTGAAGCTTTCTTT. Its protein is CATRTTGNYIMNTEAFF.

The genes are TRBV9 and TRBJ2-1; possible D gene TRBD2, 5 bases. CDR1 and CDR2 from the germline V gene are SGDLS and YYNGEE. This CDR3 has 16 residues. Trimming removed 3 bases at V and 0 bases at J, with 13 bases between. In DNA, the CDR3 is TGTGCCAGCAGCGGCAGCGGCTTTAGCTCCTACAATGAGCAGTTCTTC. Protein: CASSGSGFSSYNEQFF. Full variable domain (rest looked up from reference TRBV9 and TRBJ2-1): DSGVTQTPKHLITATGQRVTLRCSPRSGDLSVYWYQQSLDQGLQFLIQYYNGEERAKGNILERFSAQQFPDLHSELNLSSLELGDSALYFCASSGSGFSSYNEQFFGPGTRLTVL.

The chain carries TRBV28 and TRBJ1-3, with 7 bases aligning to TRBD1. The V and J ends lost 4 bases and 7 bases, in that order; junction bases with no gene match: 7. This CDR3 has 14 residues. Per germline, CDR1 MDHEN and CDR2 SYDVKM. CDR3 region: CASSYRQGGNTIYF. For the CDR3, the DNA is TGTGCCAGCAGTTACAGACAGGGAGGGAACACCATATATTTT.

J is TRBJ2-4 and V is TRBV3-1 (or the pseudogene TRBV3-2); D possibly corresponds to TRBD2 (6 bases). The CDR3 is 13 amino acids. With 3 bases removed from V and 6 bases from J, the gap between germline ends came to 9 bases. The germline CDR1 and CDR2 sequences are LGHDT and YNNKEL (reference sequence). The CDR3 DNA reads TGTGCCAGCAGCCAGGGGACTGTAAACATTCAGTACTTC. It specifies CASSQGTVNIQYF.

This sequence joins TRBV6-1 and TRBJ1-1; the D is unclear. The CDR3 totals 12 residues. Looked up from germline, CDR1 is MNHNS and CDR2 is SASEGT. The V end was cut by 2 bases, the J end by 3 bases, with 4 bases between. This CDR3 is CASSEQDTEAFF. The CDR3 bases are TGTGCCAGCAGTGAACAAGACACTGAAGCTTTCTTT.

This clone was detected only a few times. J is TRBJ2-7 and V is TRBV6-5, with D hard to call. The CDR3 covers 14 residues. V was trimmed by 6 bases and J by 2 bases, leaving 14 bases between them. Germline values: CDR1 MNHEY, CDR2 SVGAGI. DNA for the CDR3: TGTGCCAGCAGCTCCGACACAAGTCCCTACGAGCAGTACTTC. Residues: CASSSDTSPYEQYF.

A note on this clone: At the DNA level, this CDR3 is encoded by other sequences in the same sample as well. This chain uses TRBV18 with TRBJ2-3; 7 nucleotides match TRBD1. V lost 6 bases and J lost 2; bases outside the gene matches: 8. The CDR3 is made up of 15 amino acids. Germline CDR1 reads KGHSH; CDR2 reads LQKENI. CDR3 nucleotide sequence: TGTGCCAGCTCCCTCGGGACAGCCTACACAGATACGCAGTATTTT. Its protein is CASSLGTAYTDTQYF.

V usage is TRBV12-3 or TRBV12-4 and J usage is TRBJ2-7; tentative D call: TRBD2 (5 bases). V was pared by 7 bases and J by 6 bases, with 13 bases between. CDR3 length equals 12 residues. CDR3 loop: CASKPGSSEQYF. CDR3 coding DNA: TGTGCCAGCAAACCGGGATCGAGCGAGCAGTACTTC.

The chain employs TRBV28 and TRBJ2-2; the match to TRBD2 covers 13 bases. CDR3 length: 18 amino acids. In germline, CDR1 is MDHEN, CDR2 SYDVKM. V was pared by 6 bases and J by 4 bases, with 11 bases of the junction left unmatched. CDR3 sequence reads: CASRPKTSGRFSTGELFF. CDR3 nucleotide sequence: TGTGCCAGCAGACCCAAGACTAGCGGGAGGTTCTCCACCGGGGAGCTGTTTTTT.

The chain is built from TRBV5-4 and TRBJ1-6; perhaps TRBD1 as D (6 bases). Trimming took 5 bases from V and 5 from J, leaving 14 bases between them. Germline V gene data show CDR1 as SGHNT and CDR2 as YYREEE (reference sequence). The CDR3 contains 15 residues. CDR3 coding DNA: TGTGCCAGCAGGACAGGAGGCGGGGATAATTCACCCCTCCACTTT. Its translation: CASRTGGGDNSPLHF. Full variable domain (rest looked up from reference TRBV5-4 and TRBJ1-6): ETGVTQSPTHLIKTRGQQVTLRCSSQSGHNTVSWYQQALGQGPQFIFQYYREEENGRGNFPPRFSGLQFPNYSSELNVNALELDDSALYLCASRTGGGDNSPLHFGNGTRLTVT.

This clone was detected only a few times. The chain carries TRBV6-5 and TRBJ1-1; no clear D gene. V was cut by 2 bases and J by 4 bases, with 11 bases left in between. The V gene's germline CDR1 is MNHEY and CDR2 SVGAGI. This CDR3 region has 14 residues. As DNA, the CDR3 is TGTGCCAGCAGTTACAATTTCGGTGCCACTGAAGCTTTCTTT. Protein product: CASSYNFGATEAFF.

The chain joins TRBV7-2 to TRBJ2-3; D may be TRBD2 (5 bases). The CDR3 is made up of 13 amino acids. V was trimmed by 5 bases and J by 5 bases, leaving 11 bases between them. The V gene's germline CDR1 is SGHTA and CDR2 FQGNSA. This CDR3 reads CASSPHEGDTQYF. Here the CDR3 DNA reads TGTGCCAGCAGCCCGCATGAGGGAGATACGCAGTATTTT.

This chain joins TRBV5-4 and TRBJ1-1; possible D gene TRBD1, 6 bases. Germline values: CDR1 SGHNT, CDR2 YYREEE (reference sequence). The CDR3 is 15 amino acids. V was clipped by 2 bases and J by 4 bases, with 15 bases between them. In DNA, the CDR3 is TGTGCCAGCAGCTTACAGGGAGTGCTTGGCACTGAAGCTTTCTTT. Residues: CASSLQGVLGTEAFF.

The chain is built from TRBV18 and TRBJ2-7; D uncertain. The germline gives CDR1 KGHSH, CDR2 LQKENI. V was pared by 5 bases and J by 0 bases, with 5 bases between. The CDR3 length is 12 residues. CDR3 residues: CASSASSYEQYF. As DNA, the CDR3 is TGTGCCAGCTCAGCTTCCTCCTACGAGCAGTACTTC.

The chain has TRBV2 and TRBJ2-7, with D unclear. Trimming took 6 bases from V and 4 from J, leaving 13 bases between them. Germline V gene lookup returns CDR1 SNHLY and CDR2 FYNNEI. This CDR3 has 13 residues. The CDR3 DNA follows: TGTGCCAGCAGCCAAACTCGTTGGTACGAGCAGTACTTC. It is translated as CASSQTRWYEQYF.

The chain uses TRBV5-4 and TRBJ1-3; 10 nucleotides align to TRBD1. The J segment lost 2 bases and the V segment lost 4 bases, leaving 3 bases of the junction unmatched. Germline CDR1 is SGHNT and CDR2 is YYREEE (reference sequence). The CDR3 covers 15 residues. CDR3 region: CASSAGTGAGNTIYF. CDR3 DNA sequence: TGTGCCAGCAGCGCAGGGACAGGGGCTGGAAACACCATATATTTT.

Here the CDR3 DNA reads TGTGCCAGCAGTGAGAGGGGGCGGGGTGGCCAGCCCCAGCATTTT. Translated: CASSERGRGGQPQHF. The chain employs TRBV2 and TRBJ1-5; 7 nucleotides agree with TRBD1. Germline V lookup: CDR1 SNHLY, CDR2 FYNNEI. V was clipped by 3 bases and J by 7 bases; unmatched bases: 9. The CDR3 extends over 15 amino acids.

The table lists this clone with a count of one. The chain couples TRBV5-1 to TRBJ2-3, with D possibly being TRBD2 (6 bases). CDR3 length: 15 residues. The germline V gene encodes CDR1 SGHRS and CDR2 YFSETQ. V lost 1 base and J lost 2, with 11 bases in between. This CDR3 is CASSLLADLTDTQYF. The CDR3 nucleotides are TGCGCCAGCAGCTTGTTAGCGGACCTCACAGATACGCAGTATTTT.

For the CDR3, the DNA is TGTGCCAGCAGCTTAGTCGGACCCGGGACAGGGAGCAATCAGCCCCAGCATTTT. It yields the protein CASSLVGPGTGSNQPQHF. J is TRBJ1-5 and V is TRBV7-2; 9 bases match TRBD1. Germline CDR1 and CDR2: SGHTA and FQGNSA. The length of the CDR3 is 18 residues. V shed 1 base, J shed 1 base, and the junction held 8 bases outside the gene matches.

This rearrangement joins TRBV19 to TRBJ2-7; TRBD1 is a possible D gene (5 bases). The germline V gene encodes CDR1 LNHDA and CDR2 SQIVND (reference sequence). Trimming left V 2 bases short and J 6 bases short, with 14 bases between. This CDR3 region has 14 residues. The DNA for the CDR3 is TGTGCCAGTAGTATATCACAGGTGAAGTCCGAGCAGTACTTC. This codes for CASSISQVKSEQYF.

The CDR3 region is CASSRGNEQFF. The CDR3 nucleotides read TGTGCCAGCAGCAGGGGGAATGAGCAGTTCTTC. V is TRBV11-3 and J is TRBJ2-1, with TRBD1 as a possible D gene (6 bases). The V end lost 5 bases, the J end lost 7 bases, and 6 bases lay between the germline ends. The CDR3 length is 11 residues. CDR1 is SGHNT and CDR2 is YENEEA in the germline V gene.

The genes are TRBV11-2 and TRBJ1-2, with 7 bases identical to TRBD1. There are 13 residues in the CDR3. The V segment lost 0 bases and the J segment 6 bases; nucleotides outside the gene matches: 1. Germline lookup yields CDR1 SGHAT and CDR2 FQNNGV. The CDR3 spells CASSLDRGDGYTF. For the CDR3, the DNA is TGTGCCAGCAGCTTAGACAGGGGGGATGGCTACACCTTC.

The V and J genes are TRBV12-2 and TRBJ2-7; the table's D call, TRBD2, was not checked against the DNA. TRBV12-2 constitutes a pseudogene. CDR3 length: 14 residues. The CDR3, as DNA: TGTGCAAGTCGCATGGACTTTCGCACCTACGAGCAGTACTTC. This codes for CASRMDFRTYEQYF.

The chain recombines TRBV6-4 with TRBJ1-6; 7 nucleotides match TRBD1. Germline V lookup: CDR1 MRHNA, CDR2 SNTAGT. This CDR3 is 13 amino acids long. Trimming removed 1 base from V and 9 bases from J; junction bases left unmatched: 0. The CDR3 reads CASSDYRGSPLHF. The CDR3 nucleotides are TGTGCCAGCAGTGACTACAGGGGTTCACCCCTCCACTTT.